Each of the 16 T cell receptor beta chains below was sequenced from the same sample in a study of identical twins. Via MiXCR, TCRdb re-called the 5' RACE reads, giving one row per CDR3 protein. The sample lists some 440,000 distinct CDR3 sequences, approximately 24% occurring once. This sample was shared with a second study, whose subject was T cells expressing NK-cell markers.

Material: CD4+ T cells sorted from blood. These receptors originate from a woman in her late teens or twenties in good health.

This clonotype was counted ten times or more. The chain links TRBV2 to TRBJ2-3; D call uncertain. V lost 4 bases and J 5 bases, leaving 7 bases between the germline ends. This CDR3 region has 12 residues. The germline V gene has CDR1 SNHLY and CDR2 FYNNEI. The CDR3 sequence: CASSVAIDTQYF. CDR3 coding DNA: TGTGCCAGCAGTGTGGCTATAGATACGCAGTATTTT.

The genes are TRBV20-1 and TRBJ1-1; no clear D gene. This CDR3 is 12 amino acids long. Germline assignment: CDR1 DFQATT and CDR2 SNEGSKA (reference sequence). CDR3 sequence (DNA): TGCAGCGGCCTGTGGAATGGACCTGAAGCTTTCTTT. This encodes CSGLWNGPEAFF.

The rearrangement uses TRBV7-2 and TRBJ2-1; 12 bases are shared with TRBD2. CDR3 length: 14 amino acids. V dropped 5 bases and J dropped 15; count of bases not matched to a gene: 11. In germline, CDR1 is SGHTA, CDR2 FQGNSA. CDR3 protein: CASSPLAGGTPLFF. CDR3 coding DNA: TGTGCCAGCAGCCCCCTAGCGGGGGGGACCCCGCTGTTCTTC.

About this clonotype itself: The junction shows a germline mismatch at one end, possibly a read error. This chain uses TRBV11-2 with TRBJ2-7; D unclear. This CDR3 has 12 amino acids. The germline V gene encodes CDR1 SGHAT and CDR2 FQNNGV. CDR3 residues: CASSLYAPRQVF. The CDR3 DNA reads TGTGCCAGCAGCTTATACGCTCCCCGGCAGGTCTTC. Based on the CDR3 plus reference TRBV11-2 and TRBJ2-7, the full variable domain is EAGVAQSPRYKIIEKRQSVAFWCNPISGHATLYWYQQILGQGPKLLIQFQNNGVVDDSQLPKDRFSAERLKGVDSTLKIQPAKLEDSAVYLCASSLYAPRQVFGPGTRLTVT.

CDR3 sequence: CASSDNSYEQYF. As DNA, the CDR3 is TGTGCCAGCAGCGATAATTCCTACGAGCAGTACTTC. This chain joins TRBV6-2 or TRBV6-3 and TRBJ2-7; D gene unclear. The CDR3 extends over 12 amino acids. Germline V gives CDR1 MNHEY, CDR2 SVGEGT. Trimming took 6 bases from V and 1 from J, leaving 7 bases between them.

This chain joins TRBV5-1 and TRBJ2-3; D is possibly TRBD1 (5 bases). Germline CDR1 and CDR2: SGHRS and YFSETQ. Between the trimmed V and J ends, which lost 4 bases and 10 bases, there was a span of 19 bases. CDR3 length equals 14 residues. The CDR3 DNA reads as TGCGCCAGCAGCACTCGACAGACCGTTGATCCGCAGTATTTT. Translation gives CASSTRQTVDPQYF.

The chain combines TRBV5-6 with TRBJ1-3, with D uncertain. CDR3 size: 14 residues. V lost 2 bases and J 0 bases, leaving 6 bases between the germline ends. Per germline, CDR1 SGHDT and CDR2 YYEEEE. The CDR3 DNA reads as TGTGCCAGCAGCTTCATACACTCTGGAAACACCATATATTTT. Protein sequence: CASSFIHSGNTIYF.

This chain connects TRBV9 to TRBJ1-1, with D possibly TRBD1 on 5 matching bases. In germline, CDR1 is SGDLS, CDR2 YYNGEE. The CDR3 consists of 15 residues. Trimming removed 4 bases at V and 4 bases at J, with 17 bases between. As DNA, the CDR3 is TGTGCCAGCAGCACCCGCCCTGGGGGGAGCACTGAAGCTTTCTTT. Protein: CASSTRPGGSTEAFF. Full variable domain (remainder filled in from reference TRBV9 and TRBJ1-1): DSGVTQTPKHLITATGQRVTLRCSPRSGDLSVYWYQQSLDQGLQFLIQYYNGEERAKGNILERFSAQQFPDLHSELNLSSLELGDSALYFCASSTRPGGSTEAFFGQGTRLTVV.

The rearrangement uses TRBV5-5 and TRBJ2-7, with D maybe TRBD2 (6 bases). This CDR3 has 15 amino acids. The V end lost 3 bases, the J end lost 4 bases, and 17 bases lay between the germline ends. Germline loops: CDR1 SGHKS, CDR2 YYEKEE (reference sequence). The CDR3 DNA follows: TGTGCCAGCAGCTCCAGACCGGGACTTCAGTACGAGCAGTACTTC. This translates into CASSSRPGLQYEQYF.

The rearrangement joins TRBV5-4 to TRBJ2-1; the match to TRBD2 covers 9 bases. CDR1 is SGHNT and CDR2 is YYREEE in the germline V gene (reference sequence). This CDR3 is 17 amino acids long. Trimming cost V 4 bases and J 0 bases; bases outside gene matches: 8. Written as DNA, the CDR3 is TGTGCCAGCAGCCCTCGAGGGCGGGAGGGCTCCTACAATGAGCAGTTCTTC. This encodes CASSPRGREGSYNEQFF.

V usage is TRBV5-1 and J usage is TRBJ1-1; 8 bases match TRBD1. Germline CDR1 reads SGHRS; CDR2 reads YFSETQ. Germline trimming cut 3 bases from V and 3 bases from J; bases unmatched to any gene: 10. This CDR3 region has 16 residues. This CDR3 reads CASSSVQGAQDTEAFF. DNA for the CDR3: TGCGCCAGCAGCTCGGTGCAGGGGGCGCAAGACACTGAAGCTTTCTTT.

J is TRBJ2-1 and V is TRBV20-1; the D gene is possibly TRBD2 (6 bases). Germline V gives CDR1 DFQATT, CDR2 SNEGSKA (reference sequence). Trimming took 6 bases from V and 7 from J, leaving 22 bases between them. The CDR3 is 15 amino acids. CDR3: CSAPKRVPGRNEQFF. As DNA, the CDR3 is TGCAGTGCCCCCAAGCGGGTCCCTGGCAGGAATGAGCAGTTCTTC.

Here the CDR3 DNA reads TGTGCCAGCAGCGATCTGGTAATTATACGGGCCTCCTACAATGAGCAGTTCTTC. This encodes CASSDLVIIRASYNEQFF. The chain couples TRBV11-2 to TRBJ2-1; D is undetermined. This CDR3 comprises 18 residues. CDR1 is SGHAT, CDR2 FQNNGV, per germline. Deletions cut 5 bases from V and 0 bases from J, with 20 bases between.

This clonotype turned up a few times. The CDR3: CASSLGGEVNTEAFF. CDR3 DNA sequence: TGTGCCAGCAGTTTAGGAGGGGAGGTGAACACTGAAGCTTTCTTT. This rearrangement joins TRBV12-3 or TRBV12-4 to TRBJ1-1; D may be TRBD1 (5 bases). Trimming shortened V by 1 base and J by 0 bases, and 9 bases separated the two germline ends. This CDR3 comprises 15 residues.

This clonotype has a count of ten or more. V usage is TRBV5-1 and J usage is TRBJ2-1; 8 nucleotides line up with TRBD2. Per germline, CDR1 SGHRS and CDR2 YFSETQ. Trimming cost V 0 bases and J 8 bases; bases outside gene matches: 7. This CDR3 has 15 residues. CDR3 in DNA: TGCGCCAGCAGCTTGGAAATAGCGGGGATAGATGAGCAGTTCTTC. Translated, it gives CASSLEIAGIDEQFF.

This clonotype was seen a few times. The rearrangement links TRBV29-1 to TRBJ1-2; D remains unclear. The V and J ends lost 8 bases and 8 bases respectively, with 18 bases between them. The CDR3 contains 12 residues. Germline CDR1 is SQVTM and CDR2 is ANQGSEA. This CDR3 reads CSSVWGRGGYTF. CDR3 in DNA: TGCAGCTCTGTATGGGGTCGGGGAGGCTACACCTTC.